The 29 T cell receptor beta chains below come from one sample, sequenced in a study of CD8 T cells in ankylosing spondylitis. TCRdb independently ran MiXCR on the 5' RACE reads; one entry per CDR3 protein. Of about 340,000 distinct CDR3 sequences listed, 20% to 25% are singletons. The specimen sequenced was blood, either unsorted or a sorted T cell fraction (not recorded which). The source is a male donor with ankylosing spondylitis or in good health (not recorded which).

The CDR3 loop reads CSVVPISGANVLTF. The CDR3 bases are TGCAGCGTTGTACCAATCTCTGGGGCCAACGTCCTGACTTTC. The V gene is TRBV29-1, the J gene TRBJ2-6; D is unresolved. This CDR3 comprises 14 residues. V was trimmed by 4 bases and J by 0 bases, leaving 7 bases between them. Per germline, CDR1 SQVTM and CDR2 ANQGSEA.

This clonotype was picked up a small number of times. The chain uses TRBV3-1 and TRBJ1-1, with D hard to call. Germline V lookup: CDR1 LGHDT, CDR2 YNNKEL (reference sequence). The V end lost 1 base, the J end lost 4 bases, and 7 bases lay between the germline ends. The CDR3 covers 13 residues. The CDR3 spells CASSQGWGTEAFF. The DNA of the CDR3 is TGTGCCAGCAGCCAAGGTTGGGGCACTGAAGCTTTCTTT.

This clonotype was recorded once. This chain joins TRBV6-2 or TRBV6-3 and TRBJ2-3; 13 bases are shared with TRBD2. The CDR3 runs 17 residues. The J segment lost 0 bases and the V segment lost 5 bases, leaving 5 bases of the junction unmatched. Per germline, CDR1 MNHEY and CDR2 SVGEGT. The CDR3 sequence: CASSPPTSGGSTDTQYF. CDR3 DNA sequence: TGTGCCAGCAGTCCTCCGACTAGCGGGGGGAGCACAGATACGCAGTATTTT.

This clonotype was found a few times. V is TRBV7-9 and J is TRBJ2-3; D not certain. CDR1 and CDR2 from the germline V gene are SEHNR and FQNEAQ (reference sequence). The CDR3 extends over 13 amino acids. Trimming removed 7 bases from V and 1 base from J, with 9 bases in between. As DNA, the CDR3 is TGTGCCAGCAACTTCCGCCGCACAGATACGCAGTATTTT. This translates into CASNFRRTDTQYF.

V and J are TRBV20-1 and TRBJ1-5; the D is unclear. Germline lookup yields CDR1 DFQATT and CDR2 SNEGSKA (reference sequence). With 0 bases removed from V and 2 bases from J, the gap between germline ends came to 14 bases. This CDR3 has 16 residues. The CDR3 bases are TGCAGTGCTAGAGATCGGGAGATATATCGCAATCAGCCCCAGCATTTT. It encodes CSARDREIYRNQPQHF.

In its sample, this clonotype was seen a few times. This chain connects TRBV11-2 to TRBJ2-1; D perhaps matches TRBD1 (6 bases). The V and J ends lost 7 bases and 0 bases respectively, with 10 bases between them. Germline V gene lookup returns CDR1 SGHAT and CDR2 FQNNGV. CDR3 length equals 14 residues. The CDR3 sequence: CASTGTSSYNEQFF. In DNA, the CDR3 is TGTGCCAGCACGGGGACATCCTCCTACAATGAGCAGTTCTTC.

This clonotype appeared a few times. The V gene is TRBV27, the J gene TRBJ2-7; D is ambiguous. Germline assignment: CDR1 MNHEY and CDR2 SMNVEV (reference sequence). V was cut by 4 bases and J by 1 base, with 11 bases left in between. This CDR3 is built from 14 residues. Here the CDR3 DNA reads TGTGCCAGCAGTTCCCCTACCGAATCCTACGAGCAGTACTTC. Amino acid sequence: CASSSPTESYEQYF.

At least ten counts were recorded for this clonotype. The CDR3 spells CASSPPGQGNHNEQFF. Written as DNA, the CDR3 is TGTGCCAGCAGTCCCCCGGGACAGGGCAATCACAATGAGCAGTTCTTC. This rearrangement joins TRBV12-3 or TRBV12-4 to TRBJ2-1, with 9 positions matching TRBD1. V lost 5 bases, J lost 5 bases, and 10 bases stayed unmatched. CDR3 length equals 16 residues.

This clonotype occurred a few times. The chain joins TRBV12-3 or TRBV12-4 to TRBJ2-7; 9 bases agree with TRBD1. Germline trimming cut 3 bases from V and 3 bases from J; bases unmatched to any gene: 9. The CDR3 is made up of 16 amino acids. CDR3 in DNA: TGTGCCAGCAGTTTCGGGGCGGACAGGGGACTCTACGAGCAGTACTTC. Its protein product is CASSFGADRGLYEQYF.

This clonotype appeared a few times. This chain connects TRBV20-1 to TRBJ2-2; the match to TRBD2 covers 9 bases. After removal of 0 bases from V and 7 bases from J, the junction contained 9 bases not matched to a gene. Germline CDR1 reads DFQATT; CDR2 reads SNEGSKA (reference sequence). This CDR3 has 16 amino acids. CDR3 DNA sequence: TGCAGTGCTAGAGACCCTCAGCGGGGGGTTGACGGGGAGCTGTTTTTT. Protein sequence: CSARDPQRGVDGELFF.

This chain uses TRBV20-1 with TRBJ2-3, with D perhaps TRBD1 (5 bases). Germline assignment: CDR1 DFQATT and CDR2 SNEGSKA (reference sequence). This CDR3 contains 17 residues. V was clipped by 3 bases and J by 0 bases, with 19 bases between them. In nucleotides, the CDR3 is TGCAGTGCTAGTGGTGCTTGGGCGGACACTAGCACAGATACGCAGTATTTT. Translating it yields CSASGAWADTSTDTQYF.

The table lists this clonotype with a few counts. This chain connects TRBV6-1 to TRBJ2-7, with 11 nucleotides matching TRBD1. With 6 bases clipped from V and 6 bases from J, the junction kept 7 bases outside the gene matches. Germline CDR1 MNHNS, CDR2 SASEGT. This CDR3 is built from 14 residues. The CDR3 region is CASSPPGTGGEQYF. CDR3 coding DNA: TGTGCCAGCAGCCCTCCGGGGACAGGGGGCGAGCAGTACTTC.

This clonotype was observed a handful of times. This chain links TRBV28 with TRBJ2-1; D not resolved. The CDR3 loop spans 13 amino acids. Deletions cut 6 bases from V and 4 bases from J, with 10 bases between. Germline V gene data show CDR1 as MDHEN and CDR2 as SYDVKM. The CDR3: CASRGIQYNEQFF. The CDR3 DNA reads TGTGCCAGCAGGGGGATCCAGTACAATGAGCAGTTCTTC.

The table lists this clonotype with a few counts. The chain has TRBV7-9 and TRBJ1-1, with no clear D. Germline CDR1 is SEHNR and CDR2 is FQNEAQ (reference sequence). This CDR3 spans 12 amino acids. Deletions cut 5 bases from V and 11 bases from J, with 15 bases between. The CDR3 protein is CASSVGSGEAFF. The DNA for the CDR3 is TGTGCCAGCAGCGTGGGGTCGGGAGAGGCTTTCTTT.

V gene TRBV20-1 combines with J gene TRBJ2-1, with 7 bases identical to TRBD1. This CDR3 has 13 residues. The ends lost 3 bases at V and 4 bases at J; junction bases unmatched: 3. The germline CDR1 and CDR2 sequences are DFQATT and SNEGSKA (reference sequence). CDR3 sequence reads: CSASGTEYNEQFF. CDR3 in DNA: TGCAGTGCTAGCGGGACAGAGTACAATGAGCAGTTCTTC.

V gene TRBV29-1 combines with J gene TRBJ1-2; D is undetermined. Between the trimmed V and J ends, which lost 0 bases and 7 bases, there was a span of 12 bases. Germline CDR1 SQVTM, CDR2 ANQGSEA. This CDR3 comprises 13 residues. The CDR3 DNA follows: TGCAGCGTTGAAGATCTTGGCGGCCCTGGCTACACCTTC. Residues: CSVEDLGGPGYTF.

The chain links TRBV7-9 to TRBJ2-1; D might be TRBD1 or TRBD2, each matching 6 bases. Germline CDR1 is SEHNR and CDR2 is FQNEAQ (reference sequence). The V end was cut by 5 bases, the J end by 10 bases, with 27 bases between. CDR3 length: 17 residues. The CDR3 DNA is TGTGCCAGCAGCCCATCAGGGTCATACGGGGGCCTAGGAGAGCAGTTCTTC. As protein: CASSPSGSYGGLGEQFF.

The chain employs TRBV12-3 or TRBV12-4 and TRBJ2-1, with 9 bases fitting TRBD2. This CDR3 has 14 residues. V shed 7 bases and J 4 bases; nucleotides not matched to a gene: 5. CDR3 DNA: TGTGCCAGCAAGTTGCGGGGGGGTTACAATGAGCAGTTCTTC. Residues: CASKLRGGYNEQFF.

This clonotype was counted many times. The chain uses TRBV27 and TRBJ2-7; 9 bases align to TRBD1. Germline V lookup: CDR1 MNHEY, CDR2 SMNVEV (reference sequence). V lost 4 bases, J lost 6 bases, and 4 bases stayed unmatched. CDR3 length: 13 amino acids. CDR3 in amino acids: CASSWGQGGEQYF. The CDR3 coding sequence is TGTGCCAGCAGTTGGGGACAGGGAGGCGAGCAGTACTTC.

The table lists this clonotype with many counts. J is TRBJ2-2 and V is TRBV7-8; D not resolved. Germline V gene sequence: CDR1 SGHVS, CDR2 FQNEAQ. V was clipped by 4 bases and J by 5 bases, with 11 bases between them. The length of the CDR3 is 14 residues. CDR3 in amino acids: CASSSPSDTGELFF. For the CDR3, the DNA is TGTGCCAGCAGCTCACCCTCGGATACCGGGGAGCTGTTTTTT.

The J gene is TRBJ2-3, the V gene TRBV7-6; 7 bases fit TRBD1. There are 14 residues in the CDR3. Germline CDR1 SGHVS, CDR2 FNYEAQ. With 5 bases clipped from V and 10 bases from J, the junction kept 12 bases outside the gene matches. CDR3 protein: CASSGTDSRGPQYF. CDR3 coding DNA: TGTGCCAGCAGCGGGACAGACTCGAGGGGGCCGCAGTATTTT.

The rearrangement links TRBV5-6 to TRBJ2-3; D is possibly TRBD2 (6 bases). V lost 1 base and J 4 bases, leaving 13 bases between the germline ends. The CDR3 has 15 amino acids. In germline, CDR1 is SGHDT, CDR2 YYEEEE. The CDR3 region has the DNA TGTGCCAGCAGCTTGTGGGGAGGTGTAGCAGATACGCAGTATTTT. Protein: CASSLWGGVADTQYF. Filled out from reference TRBV5-6 and TRBJ2-3, the complete variable domain reads DAGVTQSPTHLIKTRGQQVTLRCSPKSGHDTVSWYQQALGQGPQFIFQYYEEEERQRGNFPDRFSGHQFPNYSSELNVNALLLGDSALYLCASSLWGGVADTQYFGPGTRLTVL.

The chain carries TRBV7-9 and TRBJ1-1, with D uncertain. The V end lost 2 bases, the J end lost 3 bases, and 13 bases lay between the germline ends. This CDR3 is 15 amino acids long. Germline V gives CDR1 SEHNR, CDR2 FQNEAQ (reference sequence). CDR3 coding DNA: TGTGCCAGCAGCTTACATCTATGGGGAGACACTGAAGCTTTCTTT. It codes for CASSLHLWGDTEAFF.

The rearrangement joins TRBV4-1 to TRBJ1-1, with D tentatively TRBD1 (6 bases). CDR3 length: 15 amino acids. V dropped 0 bases and J dropped 4 bases, with 12 bases sitting between them. Germline V CDR1 and CDR2: MGHRA, YSYEKL. The CDR3 DNA reads as TGCGCCAGCAGCCAAGACGACAGGTCCTCCACTGAAGCTTTCTTT. Encoded protein: CASSQDDRSSTEAFF.

This clonotype was observed a handful of times. The rearrangement links TRBV15 to TRBJ1-2, with D uncertain. In germline, CDR1 is LNHNV, CDR2 YYDKDF (reference sequence). This CDR3 is built from 13 residues. Trimming took 5 bases from V and 3 from J, leaving 10 bases between them. This CDR3 reads CATSGSWDYGYTF. The CDR3 region has the DNA TGTGCCACCAGCGGTTCCTGGGACTATGGCTACACCTTC.

The chain joins TRBV27 to TRBJ1-1; D is possibly TRBD1 (5 bases). Germline V gives CDR1 MNHEY, CDR2 SMNVEV (reference sequence). The CDR3 is 14 residues long. V lost 0 bases, J lost 2 bases, and 7 bases lay in between. This CDR3 is CASSLSTENTEAFF. The DNA for the CDR3 is TGTGCCAGCAGTTTATCGACAGAAAACACTGAAGCTTTCTTT.

J is TRBJ2-5 and V is TRBV27, with D perhaps given as TRBD1 or TRBD2 (5 bases each). The CDR3 sequence is 13 residues long. Germline V gives CDR1 MNHEY, CDR2 SMNVEV (reference sequence). The V end lost 10 bases, the J end lost 5 bases, and 17 bases lay between the germline ends. CDR3 protein: CATHPGPGETQYF. In nucleotides, the CDR3 is TGTGCCACCCACCCGGGGCCTGGGGAGACCCAGTACTTC.

In its sample, this clonotype was seen a few times. This chain uses TRBV7-6 with TRBJ2-5, with a weak D call TRBD1 (5 bases). Germline loops: CDR1 SGHVS, CDR2 FNYEAQ. With 5 bases removed from V and 3 bases from J, the gap between germline ends came to 13 bases. The CDR3 extends over 14 amino acids. The CDR3 region has the DNA TGTGCCAGCAGCCCGACAGAAGCAGAAGAGACCCAGTACTTC. Its translation is CASSPTEAEETQYF.

The chain links TRBV11-2 to TRBJ2-3; D may correspond to TRBD1 or TRBD2 (5 bases each). The germline V gene encodes CDR1 SGHAT and CDR2 FQNNGV. This CDR3 spans 15 amino acids. The V end lost 5 bases, the J end lost 4 bases, and 16 bases lay between the germline ends. The CDR3 loop reads CASSRPGRGSDTQYF. The CDR3 nucleotides are TGTGCCAGCAGCAGACCGGGACGTGGTTCAGATACGCAGTATTTT. The full variable domain, its missing parts supplied by reference TRBV11-2 and TRBJ2-3, is EAGVAQSPRYKIIEKRQSVAFWCNPISGHATLYWYQQILGQGPKLLIQFQNNGVVDDSQLPKDRFSAERLKGVDSTLKIQPAKLEDSAVYLCASSRPGRGSDTQYFGPGTRLTVL.